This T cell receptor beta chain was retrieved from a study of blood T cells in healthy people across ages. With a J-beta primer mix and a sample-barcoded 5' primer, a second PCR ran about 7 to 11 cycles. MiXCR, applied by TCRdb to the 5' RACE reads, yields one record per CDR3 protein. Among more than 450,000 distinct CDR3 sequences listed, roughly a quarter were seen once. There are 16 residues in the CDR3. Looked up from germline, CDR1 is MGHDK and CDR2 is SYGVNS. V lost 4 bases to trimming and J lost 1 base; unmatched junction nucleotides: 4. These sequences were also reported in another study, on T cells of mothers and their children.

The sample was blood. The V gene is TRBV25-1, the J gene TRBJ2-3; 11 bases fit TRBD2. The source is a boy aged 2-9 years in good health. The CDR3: CASSGRLAGRTDTQYF. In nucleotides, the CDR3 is TGTGCCAGCAGTGGACGACTAGCGGGGCGCACAGATACGCAGTATTTT.